One and the same sample provided the 24 T cell receptor beta chains below, sequenced in a study of shared clonotypes between healthy human individuals. Here immunoSEQ multiplex PCR was the method, and the copy in TCRdb shows in-frame clones only, minus some. The data show around 1.6 million clones, with 95% to 99% seen just once and roughly 0.45% held by the top ten. Sequencing input: naive CD4+ T cells sorted from blood. Regarding subset: CD45RA+ positively selected. Every receptor here comes from a man aged 30-40 years in good health.

The CDR3 region has the DNA TGTGCCAGCAGCTTACGGGACAGGTTAGGGAATGAGCAGTTCTTC. Encoded protein: CASSLRDRLGNEQFF. V gene TRBV5-4 combines with J gene TRBJ2-1, with 8 bases identical to TRBD1. The CDR3 has 15 residues. Germline CDR1 reads SGHNT; CDR2 reads YYREEE (reference sequence). The ends lost 2 bases at V and 7 bases at J; junction bases unmatched: 8.

The chain employs TRBV18 and TRBJ1-5; D unclear. Germline V gene data show CDR1 as KGHSH and CDR2 as LQKENI. The V end lost 3 bases, the J end lost 9 bases, and 12 bases lay between the germline ends. This CDR3 spans 13 amino acids. DNA for the CDR3: TGTGCCAGCTCACCTTTCCCGGAGAGGCCCCAGCATTTT. Its protein is CASSPFPERPQHF.

This clone was counted once. V usage is TRBV4-1 and J usage is TRBJ2-1, with TRBD2 identical over 11 bases. The CDR3 is 17 residues long. With 4 bases clipped from V and 10 bases from J, the junction kept 15 bases outside the gene matches. The germline V gene has CDR1 MGHRA and CDR2 YSYEKL. CDR3 bases: TGCGCCAGCAGCCGGAAATCAGAGACTAGCGGGATACGGGAGCAGTTCTTC. Translation gives CASSRKSETSGIREQFF.

The V gene is TRBV4-2, the J gene TRBJ2-7; 9 bases are a match to TRBD2. CDR3 length equals 17 residues. V shed 2 bases, J shed 2 bases, and the junction held 10 bases outside the gene matches. Per germline, CDR1 LGHNA and CDR2 YNFKEQ. CDR3 region: CASSQIIASGTTYEQYF. The CDR3 DNA reads as TGTGCCAGCAGCCAAATAATTGCTAGCGGGACCACCTACGAGCAGTACTTC.

With respect to this clone: This CDR3 is also generated by other DNA sequences in the sample. V usage is TRBV2 and J usage is TRBJ2-3, with D unresolved. The CDR3 is made up of 10 amino acids. Germline V gives CDR1 SNHLY, CDR2 FYNNEI. V was shortened by 4 bases and J by 8 bases, with 4 bases between the two germline ends. The CDR3 reads CASSVATQYF. The CDR3 bases are TGTGCCAGCAGTGTGGCTACGCAGTATTTT.

J is TRBJ2-7 and V is TRBV5-4, with 8 bases fitting TRBD1. V gave up 5 bases and J gave up 4 bases; unmatched junction bases: 8. The CDR3 extends over 14 amino acids. Germline assignment: CDR1 SGHNT and CDR2 YYREEE (reference sequence). The CDR3 DNA follows: TGTGCCAGCAGGACAGGGCAGGGGGCATACGAGCAGTACTTC. It translates to CASRTGQGAYEQYF.

With respect to this clone: The same CDR3 also results from other DNA sequences found in this sample. The gene calls are TRBV20-1 and TRBJ2-7, with D perhaps being TRBD1 or TRBD2 (5 bases each). The CDR3 totals 11 residues. The V and J ends lost 6 bases and 3 bases respectively, with 9 bases between them. Germline lookup yields CDR1 DFQATT and CDR2 SNEGSKA (reference sequence). The CDR3: CSARGVYEQYF. The CDR3 DNA is TGCAGTGCCCGAGGGGTCTACGAGCAGTACTTC.

The chain carries TRBV9 and TRBJ1-6; D remains ambiguous. From germline, CDR1 is SGDLS and CDR2 YYNGEE. V was pared by 7 bases and J by 7 bases, with 18 bases between. The CDR3 sequence is 15 residues long. CDR3 sequence: CASGSGTATNSPLHF. CDR3 DNA sequence: TGTGCCAGCGGTAGTGGAACAGCTACCAATTCACCCCTCCACTTT.

This clone occurred once. Other nucleotide sequences from this sample produce the same CDR3. This chain joins TRBV2 and TRBJ2-7; unclear D gene. Germline CDR1 reads SNHLY; CDR2 reads FYNNEI. The CDR3 is 12 residues long. Trimming removed 6 bases at V and 3 bases at J, with 9 bases between. The CDR3 bases are TGTGCCAGCAGACCGGACGGCTACGAGCAGTACTTC. Amino acid sequence: CASRPDGYEQYF.

V usage is TRBV30 and J usage is TRBJ2-2; D is unclear. This CDR3 is built from 14 residues. Trimming took 0 bases from V and 4 from J, leaving 9 bases between them. CDR1 is GTSNPN and CDR2 is SVGIG in the germline V gene (reference sequence). CDR3 coding DNA: TGTGCCTGGAGTGTACTCGGTGTCACCGGGGAGCTGTTTTTT. Amino acids: CAWSVLGVTGELFF.

The gene calls are TRBV29-1 and TRBJ1-1, with 7 bases that match TRBD1. Germline-derived CDR1 and CDR2 are SQVTM and ANQGSEA. V shed 5 bases, J shed 12 bases, and the junction held 6 bases outside the gene matches. This CDR3 has 10 residues. CDR3 nucleotides: TGCAGCGTTTCCGGGACAGCGCCTTTCTTT. Translated: CSVSGTAPFF.

The CDR3 loop reads CASSQGGPRPSEQFF. CDR3 DNA: TGTGCCAGCAGCCAGGGTGGACCAAGGCCAAGCGAGCAGTTCTTC. The rearrangement uses TRBV5-4 and TRBJ2-1; TRBD1 is a possible D gene (5 bases). CDR1 SGHNT and CDR2 YYREEE come from the germline V gene (reference sequence). The CDR3 sequence is 15 residues long. Trimming left V 4 bases short and J 10 bases short, with 21 bases between.

The V and J genes are TRBV7-8 and TRBJ2-7; TRBD2 matches at 12 bases. The CDR3 is 15 amino acids. V trimming: 1 base; J trimming: 3 bases; junction bases outside the gene matches: 1. Germline loops: CDR1 SGHVS, CDR2 FQNEAQ. The CDR3 loop is CASSLVLAGGYEQYF. As DNA, the CDR3 is TGTGCCAGCAGCTTAGTACTAGCGGGAGGCTACGAGCAGTACTTC.

The chain is built from TRBV6-1 and TRBJ2-7; D might be TRBD1 (6 bases). Germline CDR1 reads MNHNS; CDR2 reads SASEGT. With 6 bases removed from V and 0 bases from J, the gap between germline ends came to 9 bases. There are 13 residues in the CDR3. CDR3 coding DNA: TGTGCCAGCAGCAGGGGTATCTCCTACGAGCAGTACTTC. It codes for CASSRGISYEQYF.

CDR3 sequence reads: CASSAELLHEQFF. Written as DNA, the CDR3 is TGTGCCAGCAGCGCAGAATTACTCCATGAGCAGTTCTTC. The rearrangement links TRBV2 to TRBJ2-1, with D uncertain. In germline, CDR1 is SNHLY, CDR2 FYNNEI. The V and J ends lost 6 bases and 8 bases respectively, with 14 bases between them. CDR3 length: 13 amino acids. The complete variable domain, with remaining parts taken from reference TRBV2 and TRBJ2-1, reads EPEVTQTPSHQVTQMGQEVILRCVPISNHLYFYWYRQILGQKVEFLVSFYNNEISEKSEIFDDQFSVERPDGSNFTLKIRSTKLEDSAMYFCASSAELLHEQFFGPGTRLTVL.

V is TRBV7-3 and J is TRBJ2-3, with TRBD1 as a possible D gene (6 bases). CDR1 is SGHTA, CDR2 FQGTGA, per germline. Trimming removed 2 bases at V and 9 bases at J, with 12 bases between. CDR3 length: 13 amino acids. CDR3 amino acids: CASSLVFGTTQYF. As DNA, the CDR3 is TGTGCCAGCAGCTTAGTGTTCGGGACAACGCAGTATTTT.

A remark on this clone: Other DNA sequences in this sample translate to the same CDR3. This sequence joins TRBV18 and TRBJ1-3, with D unresolved. Germline lookup yields CDR1 KGHSH and CDR2 LQKENI. Trimming took 3 bases from V and 4 from J, leaving 4 bases between them. CDR3 size: 12 residues. The DNA of the CDR3 is TGTGCCAGCTCACCGACAGGAAACACCATATATTTT. It yields the protein CASSPTGNTIYF.

For this clone: Distinct nucleotide sequences in the sample also encode this CDR3. The chain links TRBV7-8 to TRBJ2-7; 9 nucleotides align to TRBD1. V gave up 5 bases and J gave up 0 bases; unmatched junction bases: 5. This CDR3 is built from 15 residues. Looked up from germline, CDR1 is SGHVS and CDR2 is FQNEAQ. CDR3 region: CASSLRQGGSYEQYF. The CDR3 DNA is TGTGCCAGCAGCCTCAGACAGGGGGGCTCCTACGAGCAGTACTTC.

The V gene is TRBV18, the J gene TRBJ2-1; TRBD2 matches 10 bases. The germline gives CDR1 KGHSH, CDR2 LQKENI. The V and J ends lost 2 bases and 7 bases, in that order; junction bases with no gene match: 8. This CDR3 is 16 amino acids long. CDR3 loop: CASSPSLAGFTNEQFF. The CDR3 DNA reads as TGTGCCAGCTCACCATCACTAGCGGGATTTACAAATGAGCAGTTCTTC.

The chain is built from TRBV2 and TRBJ2-2; D remains ambiguous. Germline CDR1 SNHLY, CDR2 FYNNEI. The CDR3 loop spans 12 amino acids. V was pared by 8 bases and J by 4 bases, with 8 bases between. This chain's CDR3 is CASQEFTGELFF. The CDR3 bases are TGTGCCAGCCAGGAATTCACCGGGGAGCTGTTTTTT.

The chain links TRBV19 to TRBJ1-1; 10 bases agree with TRBD1. The germline V gene has CDR1 LNHDA and CDR2 SQIVND (reference sequence). V lost 6 bases, J lost 1 base, and 5 bases stayed unmatched. This CDR3 spans 15 amino acids. The CDR3 DNA follows: TGTGCCAGTAGCCGGGACAGGGGACGGAACACTGAAGCTTTCTTT. It translates to CASSRDRGRNTEAFF. The full variable domain, with the rest looked up from reference TRBV19 and TRBJ1-1, is DGGITQSPKYLFRKEGQNVTLSCEQNLNHDAMYWYRQDPGQGLRLIYYSQIVNDFQKGDIAEGYSVSREKKESFPLTVTSAQKNPTAFYLCASSRDRGRNTEAFFGQGTRLTVV.

The chain recombines TRBV11-2 with TRBJ2-7; 12 bases line up with TRBD1. Germline V CDR1 and CDR2: SGHAT, FQNNGV. J lost 5 bases, V lost 7 bases, and 9 bases had no gene match. The CDR3 length is 15 residues. The CDR3 loop reads CASKRPGQGAHEQYF. CDR3 bases: TGTGCCAGCAAAAGACCGGGACAGGGGGCCCACGAGCAGTACTTC.

The chain employs TRBV28 and TRBJ2-2; 10 positions match TRBD2. Germline CDR1 MDHEN, CDR2 SYDVKM. There are 17 residues in the CDR3. The junction had 7 bases not matched to a gene; V was cut back by 3 bases and J by 3 bases. The CDR3 sequence: CASSLKAGGHYTGELFF. The CDR3 DNA follows: TGTGCCAGCAGTTTGAAAGCGGGAGGGCACTACACCGGGGAGCTGTTTTTT.

The V gene is TRBV7-2, the J gene TRBJ2-2; D remains ambiguous. This CDR3 comprises 14 residues. Germline-derived CDR1 and CDR2 are SGHTA and FQGNSA. The V end was cut by 8 bases, the J end by 0 bases, with 10 bases between. CDR3 sequence reads: CASFKKANTGELFF. CDR3 coding DNA: TGTGCCAGCTTCAAGAAAGCGAACACCGGGGAGCTGTTTTTT.